One sample yielded the 17 T cell receptor delta chains listed below, sequenced in a study of γδ T cells in repeated Plasmodium falciparum infection. Bulk repertoires came from Vgamma9/Vdelta2+ or Vdelta2-negative gammadelta T cells flow-sorted from PBMC. TCRdb reapplied CATT to the multiplex PCR reads. The sample shows over 45,000 delta-chain clones, over 1.5% of them seen only once. Specimen: gamma-delta T cells from blood. The receptors come from a pool of human donors (malaria-infected and uninfected, not separated).

This clone was found a few times. A far larger clone differs by one base, so this is likely a read error. The sample contains more than one DNA sequence encoding this CDR3. This rearrangement joins TRDV1 to TRDJ1; possibly TRDD2 or TRDD3 for D (5 bases each). The J gene comes from matching the DNA to germline here; TCRdb lacks it. Germline assignment: CDR1 TSWWSYY and CDR2 QGS. This CDR3 has 19 amino acids. Trimming took off 3 bases at V and 0 bases at J, with 23 bases between the two ends. The CDR3 sequence: CALGDPSPFGRGYTDKLIF. The CDR3 bases are TGTGCTCTTGGGGACCCGAGTCCCTTCGGGAGGGGGTACACCGATAAACTCATCTTT.

Points on this clone: Translating this DNA gives a protein that differs at residue 20 from the TCRdb one, which belongs to a much larger clone; a read error is likely, and the protein shown is this translation. The V gene is TRDV1, but the J gene lacks a call; TRDD3 is taken as the D call from the table, unchecked against the DNA. From germline, CDR1 is TSWWSYY and CDR2 QGS. The CDR3 has 21 amino acids. This CDR3 is CALGESRVVYSVLGDTERLTF. CDR3 bases: TGTGCTCTTGGGGAATCCAGGGTGGTCTACTCGGTACTGGGGGATACCGAGAGACTCACCTTT.

Turning to this clone: The TCRdb record carries a much larger clone's protein, which differs from this DNA's translation at residue 11; a read error is the likely cause, and the protein listed here is the DNA translation. The chain carries TRDV1 and TRDJ1; 7 bases match TRDD3. The J gene is absent in TCRdb and was assigned here via DNA matching to germline. After removal of 0 bases from V and 4 bases from J, the junction contained 11 bases not matched to a gene. The CDR3 runs 17 residues. Germline V CDR1 and CDR2: TSWWSYY, QGS. The CDR3 DNA follows: TGTGCTCTTGGGGAACTAAACGTCTGGGGGTCCTACGATAAACTCATCTTT. It specifies CALGELNVWGSYDKLIF.

This clone appeared many times. TCRdb and the translated DNA give different amino acids at residue 3; the protein presented here is the one translated from the DNA. This chain links TRDV1 with TRDJ1, with 12 nucleotides matching TRDD3. CDR3 length: 22 amino acids. Trimming took 1 base from V and 1 from J; bases not matched to a gene: 19. Per the germline V gene, CDR1 is TSWWSYY and CDR2 is QGS. CDR3 residues: CALGERGPLTGGYRPLTDKLIF. The CDR3, as DNA: TGTGCTCTTGGGGAACGCGGCCCACTTACTGGGGGATACCGCCCTCTCACCGATAAACTCATCTTT.

To note about this clone: This likely reflects a read error, since a far larger clone is one base away. Other DNA sequences in this specimen translate into the identical CDR3. A V gene of TRDV1 was called, but no J gene was assigned; the D segment call TRDD3 is taken from the table without a DNA check. The CDR3 is made up of 19 amino acids. Germline CDR1 reads TSWWSYY; CDR2 reads QGS. The CDR3 DNA reads as TGTGCTCTCTCCCCCGGCGGGGGACGCGATCCTTGGTACACCGATAAACTCATCTTC. The encoded protein is CALSPGGGRDPWYTDKLIF.

This clone showed up just a few times. This DNA translates differently at residue 3 from the TCRdb protein, which is that of a much larger clone; a read error is likely, and the protein shown is the DNA's own translation. The chain is built from TRDV2 and TRDJ1, with D unclear. TCRdb records no J gene; here it was assigned by comparing the DNA to germline. This CDR3 has 13 residues. The V gene's germline CDR1 is GEAIGNYY and CDR2 EKD. The CDR3 protein is CAYDTLLGDKLIF. CDR3 sequence (DNA): TGTGCCTATGACACCTTACTAGGGGATAAACTCATCTTT.

Comment on this clone: It differs at one base from a far larger clone, so likely a read error. Other DNA sequences in this specimen translate into the identical CDR3. The V call is TRDV1, the J call TRDJ1, with 11 bases fitting TRDD3. TCRdb carries no J gene annotation; the J gene was assigned here by matching the DNA with germline. Germline CDR1 TSWWSYY, CDR2 QGS. There are 16 residues in the CDR3. For the CDR3, the DNA is TGTGCCCTTGAGAGGCTGCTGGGGGATACTGGCGATAAACTCATCTTT. Amino acid sequence: CALERLLGDTGDKLIF.

As for this clone: Given a far larger clone just one base away, this is likely a sequencing read error. The identical CDR3 is also encoded by other nucleotide sequences in the sample. V usage is TRAV38-2/DV8 and J usage is TRDJ1; the match to TRDD3 covers 13 bases. Germline matching of the DNA provided the J gene here, since TCRdb leaves it blank. This CDR3 region has 21 residues. V shed 6 bases, J shed 4 bases, and the junction held 24 bases outside the gene matches. The germline gives CDR1 TSESDYY, CDR2 QEAYKQQN. For the CDR3, the DNA is TGTGCTTATACCGTGAAGATTAGTCGCGGGGACTGGGGGATACGATGCGATAAACTCATCTTT. Amino acid sequence: CAYTVKISRGDWGIRCDKLIF.

About this clone: The protein TCRdb lists belongs to a much larger clone and differs from this DNA's translation at residue 12, which points to a read error; the protein shown is made from the DNA. The chain links TRDV2 to TRDJ1; 10 bases match TRDD3. In the absence of a J gene in TCRdb, the DNA was matched to germline to assign it here. Looked up from germline, CDR1 is GEAIGNYY and CDR2 is EKD. J lost 3 bases, V lost 0 bases, and 9 bases had no gene match. The CDR3 covers 17 residues. CDR3 protein: CACDTGTGGWDADKLIF. The CDR3 coding sequence is TGTGCCTGTGACACCGGTACTGGGGGATGGGACGCCGATAAACTCATCTTT.

Of note for this clone: It is likely a read error: a sequence one base away is far more abundant. The same CDR3 is also encoded by other DNA sequences in this sample. V is TRDV1 and J is TRDJ1, with 8 nucleotides matching TRDD3. The CDR3 consists of 17 residues. Germline V gene sequence: CDR1 TSWWSYY, CDR2 QGS. DNA of the CDR3: TGTGCCCTTGGGGAAAGAGGGGGATATAGGAAGGCCGATAAACTCATCTTT. It translates to CALGERGGYRKADKLIF.

To note about this clone: The amino acid sequence in TCRdb belongs to a much larger clone and departs from this DNA's translation at residue 13, likely a sequencing read error; the sequence shown is translated from the DNA. The chain carries TRDV1 and TRDJ1; D is unclear. TCRdb records no J gene; here it was assigned by comparing the DNA to germline. The length of the CDR3 is 17 residues. Germline-derived CDR1 and CDR2 are TSWWSYY and QGS. In DNA, the CDR3 is TGTGCTCTTGGGGGCTGGCGGCAGTTGGTTTACACCGGTAAACTCATCTTT. This sequence encodes CALGGWRQLVYTGKLIF.

Ten or more counts support this clone. The protein in TCRdb stems from a much larger clone and differs at residue 7 from this DNA's translation, likely a read error; here the protein is translated from the DNA. The chain recombines TRDV1 with TRDJ1; unclear D gene. V lost 2 bases and J 2 bases, leaving 15 bases between the germline ends. Germline loops: CDR1 TSWWSYY, CDR2 QGS. The CDR3 contains 16 residues. CDR3 region: CALGEEGISLTDKLIF. The DNA of the CDR3 is TGTGCTCTTGGGGAAGAAGGAATCTCTCTTACCGATAAACTCATCTTT.

This clone has only a few counts. TCRdb pairs this DNA with a much larger clone's protein that differs at residue 20, likely a read error; the protein shown was translated from the DNA. No J gene was named, though the V gene is TRDV1; TRDD3, as called in the table, went unchecked against the DNA. This CDR3 comprises 22 residues. Germline loops: CDR1 TSWWSYY, CDR2 QGS. DNA of the CDR3: TGTGCTCTTGGGGAACAGCCCTACGCTGGTGCTTTAGTAGTGGGGGATACCGATAAACCCATCTTT. It yields the protein CALGEQPYAGALVVGDTDKPIF.

In regard to this clone: The translation of this DNA and the TCRdb protein of a much larger clone differ at residue 3, probably owing to a read error; the protein shown here is translated from the DNA. The chain recombines TRAV38-2/DV8 with TRDJ1, with 9 bases that match TRDD3. Because TCRdb records no J gene, it was assigned here through a match of the DNA to germline. CDR3 size: 16 residues. Trimming at V came to 9 bases and at J to 0 bases, leaving 12 bases not matched to a gene. CDR1 is TSESDYY, CDR2 QEAYKQQN, per germline. Here the CDR3 reads CASGFGGYPYTDKLIF. The DNA for the CDR3 is TGTGCTTCCGGATTTGGGGGATATCCGTACACCGATAAACTCATCTTT.

This clone was observed a few times. A far more abundant clone sits one base away, making this likely a read error. This sample includes further DNA sequences coding for the same CDR3. This sequence joins TRDV1 and TRDJ1; TRDD3 might be the D (5 bases). Germline CDR1 and CDR2: TSWWSYY and QGS. The CDR3 sequence is 14 residues long. The CDR3 nucleotides are TGTGCTCTGGTCCCTGTGGGGAGGACCGATAAACTCATCTTC. Residues: CALVPVGRTDKLIF.

To note about this clone: With a far larger clone one base away, a read error is the likely cause. The sample contains more than one DNA sequence encoding this CDR3. The V gene is TRDV2, the J gene TRDJ1, with 8 bases aligning to TRDD3. TCRdb offers no J gene call, so here the DNA was matched to germline to obtain one. Germline-derived CDR1 and CDR2 are GEAIGNYY and EKD. This CDR3 spans 17 amino acids. The V segment lost 0 bases and the J segment 0 bases; nucleotides outside the gene matches: 8. The CDR3 sequence is CACDTVSGIRNTDKLIF. CDR3 DNA: TGTGCCTGTGACACCGTCTCTGGGATACGAAACACCGATAAACTCATCTTT.

In the case of this clone: The TCRdb protein, from a much larger clone, departs from this DNA's translation at residue 12, likely by read error; the protein shown derives from the DNA. This rearrangement joins TRDV1 to TRDJ1, with TRDD3 matching over 7 bases. TCRdb gives no J gene; it was assigned here by matching the DNA to germline. This CDR3 is built from 19 residues. The V and J ends lost 2 bases and 0 bases, in that order; junction bases with no gene match: 15. In germline, CDR1 is TSWWSYY, CDR2 QGS. CDR3 in amino acids: CALGESTQYWGMYTDKLIF. In DNA form, the CDR3 reads TGTGCTCTTGGGGAATCTACGCAGTACTGGGGAATGTACACCGATAAACTCATCTTT.